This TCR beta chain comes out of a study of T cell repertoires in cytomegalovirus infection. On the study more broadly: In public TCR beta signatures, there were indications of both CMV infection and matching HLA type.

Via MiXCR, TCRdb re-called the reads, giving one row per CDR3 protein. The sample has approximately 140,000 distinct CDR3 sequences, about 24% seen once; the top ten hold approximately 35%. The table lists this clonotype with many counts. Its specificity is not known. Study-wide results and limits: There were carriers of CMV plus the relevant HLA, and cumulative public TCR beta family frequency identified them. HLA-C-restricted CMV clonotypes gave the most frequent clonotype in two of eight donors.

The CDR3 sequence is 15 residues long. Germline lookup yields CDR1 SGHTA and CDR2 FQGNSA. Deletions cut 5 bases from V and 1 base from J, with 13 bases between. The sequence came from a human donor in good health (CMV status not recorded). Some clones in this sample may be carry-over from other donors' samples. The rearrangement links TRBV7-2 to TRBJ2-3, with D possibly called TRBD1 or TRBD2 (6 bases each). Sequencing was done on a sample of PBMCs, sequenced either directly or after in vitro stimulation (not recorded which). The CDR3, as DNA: TGTGCCAGCAGCCCAGAGGGGGGAGGCACAGATACGCAGTATTTT. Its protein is CASSPEGGGTDTQYF.